The clone carrying this T cell receptor beta chain was recorded many times. No antigen is known for it. The sample comes from a study of T cell repertoires in cytomegalovirus infection. Germline V gene sequence: CDR1 MNHNS, CDR2 SASEGT. This CDR3 is built from 14 residues. V dropped 9 bases and J dropped 4; count of bases not matched to a gene: 8. TCRdb used MiXCR to reprocess the reads, holding one entry per CDR3 protein. The repertoire includes approximately 1,000,000 distinct CDR3 sequences, about 33% of them detected once, and roughly 13% sits in the top ten. This specimen consisted of cultured CD8+ T cells from PBMCs, obtained from culture after CMV antigen stimulation. The chain combines TRBV6-1 with TRBJ2-5; 10 bases fit TRBD1. The origin of this receptor is a human donor in good health (CMV status not recorded). Some clones in this sample may be carry-over from other donors' samples. The CDR3 coding sequence is TGTGCCAGTTGTTTATGGACAGGGGGAGAGACCCAGTACTTC. Translating gives CASCLWTGGETQYF.